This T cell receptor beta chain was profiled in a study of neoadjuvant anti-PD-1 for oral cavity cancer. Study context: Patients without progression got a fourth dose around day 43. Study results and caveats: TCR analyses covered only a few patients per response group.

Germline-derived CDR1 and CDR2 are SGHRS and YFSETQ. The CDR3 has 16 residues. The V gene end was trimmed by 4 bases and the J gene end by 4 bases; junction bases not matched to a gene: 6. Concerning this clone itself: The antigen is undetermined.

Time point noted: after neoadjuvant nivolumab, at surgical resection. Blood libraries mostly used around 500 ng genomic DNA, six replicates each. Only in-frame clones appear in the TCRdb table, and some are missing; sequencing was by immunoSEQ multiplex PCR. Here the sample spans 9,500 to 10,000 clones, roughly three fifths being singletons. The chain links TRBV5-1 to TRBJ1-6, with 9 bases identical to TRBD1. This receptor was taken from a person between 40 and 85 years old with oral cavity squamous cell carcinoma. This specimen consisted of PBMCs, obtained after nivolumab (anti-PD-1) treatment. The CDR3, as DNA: TGCGCCAGCAGCGCCTCGACAGGGGGTTATAATTCACCCCTCCACTTT. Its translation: CASSASTGGYNSPLHF.